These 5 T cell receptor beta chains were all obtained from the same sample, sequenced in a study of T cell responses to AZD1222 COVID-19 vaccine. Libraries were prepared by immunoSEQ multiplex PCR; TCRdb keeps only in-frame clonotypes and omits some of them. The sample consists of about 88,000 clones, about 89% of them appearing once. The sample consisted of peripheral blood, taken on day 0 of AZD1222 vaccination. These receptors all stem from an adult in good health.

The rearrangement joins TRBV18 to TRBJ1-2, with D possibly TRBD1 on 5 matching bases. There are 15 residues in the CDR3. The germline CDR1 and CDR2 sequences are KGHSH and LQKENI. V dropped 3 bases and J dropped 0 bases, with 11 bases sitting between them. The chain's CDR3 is CASSPIGDTNYGYTF. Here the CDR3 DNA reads TGTGCCAGCTCACCGATAGGGGATACTAACTATGGCTACACCTTC.

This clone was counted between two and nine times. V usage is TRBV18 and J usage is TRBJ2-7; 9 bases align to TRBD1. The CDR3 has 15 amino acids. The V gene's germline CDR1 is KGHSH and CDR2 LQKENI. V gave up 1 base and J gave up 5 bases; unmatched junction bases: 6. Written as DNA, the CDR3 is TGTGCCAGCTCACCACTCGGGACAGGGAACGACGAGCAGTACTTC. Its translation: CASSPLGTGNDEQYF.

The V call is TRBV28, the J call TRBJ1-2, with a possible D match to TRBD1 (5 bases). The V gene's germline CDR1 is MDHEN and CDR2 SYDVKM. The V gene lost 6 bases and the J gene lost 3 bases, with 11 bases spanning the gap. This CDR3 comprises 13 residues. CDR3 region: CASRFGGDYGYTF. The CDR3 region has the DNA TGTGCCAGCAGGTTCGGGGGGGACTATGGCTACACCTTC.

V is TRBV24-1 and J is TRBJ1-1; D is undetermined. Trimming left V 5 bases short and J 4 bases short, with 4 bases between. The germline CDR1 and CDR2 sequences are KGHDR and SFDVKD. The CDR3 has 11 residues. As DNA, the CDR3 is TGTGCCACCAGTGGGGGCACTGAAGCTTTCTTT. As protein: CATSGGTEAFF.

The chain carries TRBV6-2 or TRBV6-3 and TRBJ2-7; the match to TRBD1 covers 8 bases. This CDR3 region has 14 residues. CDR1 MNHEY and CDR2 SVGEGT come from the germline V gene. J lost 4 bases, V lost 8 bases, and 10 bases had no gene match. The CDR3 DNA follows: TGTGCCAGCCGCCCGACAGGGGCCCCTTACGAGCAGTACTTC. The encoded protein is CASRPTGAPYEQYF.